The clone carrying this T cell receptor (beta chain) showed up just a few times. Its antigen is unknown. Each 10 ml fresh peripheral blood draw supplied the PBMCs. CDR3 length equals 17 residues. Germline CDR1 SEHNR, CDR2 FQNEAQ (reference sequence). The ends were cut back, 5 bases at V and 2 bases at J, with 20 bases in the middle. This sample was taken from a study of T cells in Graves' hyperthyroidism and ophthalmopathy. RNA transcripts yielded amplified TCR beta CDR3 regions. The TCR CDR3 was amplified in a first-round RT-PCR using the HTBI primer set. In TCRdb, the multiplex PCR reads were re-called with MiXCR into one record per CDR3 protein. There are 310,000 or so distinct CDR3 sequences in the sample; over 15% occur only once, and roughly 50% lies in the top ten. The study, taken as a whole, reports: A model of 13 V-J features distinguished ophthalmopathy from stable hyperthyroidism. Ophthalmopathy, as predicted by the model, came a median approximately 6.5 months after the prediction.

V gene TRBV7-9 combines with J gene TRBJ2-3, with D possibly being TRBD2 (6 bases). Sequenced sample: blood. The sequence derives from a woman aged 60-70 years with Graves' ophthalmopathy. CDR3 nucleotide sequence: TGTGCCAGCAGCCTCCCCGCGGGACTTCAGTACACAGATACGCAGTATTTT. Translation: CASSLPAGLQYTDTQYF.